This record concerns one TCR beta chain sequence. The antigen remains unidentified. This entry belongs to a study of cytomegalovirus exposure and HLA in healthy donors. Regarding the study as a whole: The study designated fewer than 200 TCR beta chains cytomegalovirus-associated. Generally TCR sequences proved uncommon, though certain public TCRs appeared in numerous donors.

Profiling relied on immunoSEQ multiplex PCR, and the TCRdb table lists in-frame clones only, not all of them. This table has fewer than 350,000 clones, over 75% appearing once. In germline, CDR1 is SNHLY, CDR2 FYNNEI. V was clipped by 6 bases and J by 0 bases, with 16 bases between them. This CDR3 contains 16 residues. The TCR originated in a woman aged 18-30 years in good health and CMV-seronegative. Sample: PBMCs. This chain links TRBV2 with TRBJ2-3; the D gene is possibly TRBD1 (6 bases). CDR3 DNA sequence: TGTGCCAGCAGCCTCATGGGAAGGGGGAGCACAGATACGCAGTATTTT. Translation gives CASSLMGRGSTDTQYF.